One and the same sample provided the 24 T cell receptor beta chains below, sequenced in a study of T cell responses to AZD1222 COVID-19 vaccine. The method was immunoSEQ multiplex PCR; TCRdb's version includes in-frame clones alone and lacks a portion of them. This sample carries about 110,000 clones, roughly 91% of them seen once, and the ten largest clones take 7.5% to 9%. Here the sequenced sample was peripheral blood, taken 28 days after the second AZD1222 dose. These TCRs come from an adult who received the AZD1222 COVID-19 vaccine.

The chain links TRBV19 to TRBJ1-5; D perhaps matches TRBD1 (5 bases). The V gene lost 3 bases and the J gene lost 4 bases, with 13 bases spanning the gap. Germline values: CDR1 LNHDA, CDR2 SQIVND (reference sequence). The CDR3 consists of 15 residues. CDR3 in amino acids: CASSIVWGTNQPQHF. CDR3 sequence (DNA): TGTGCCAGTAGTATCGTGTGGGGGACGAATCAGCCCCAGCATTTT.

The chain uses TRBV4-3 and TRBJ2-2; possible D gene TRBD2, 5 bases. Germline V gene lookup returns CDR1 LGHNA and CDR2 YSLEER. The V end lost 0 bases, the J end lost 4 bases, and 6 bases lay between the germline ends. The CDR3 runs 14 residues. The CDR3 DNA reads TGCGCCAGCAGCCAAGAAGCGGCCACCGGGGAGCTGTTTTTT. As protein: CASSQEAATGELFF.

Worth noting for this clone: An end of the junction does not agree with germline; a read error may underlie this. The same CDR3 also results from other DNA sequences found in this sample. The chain employs TRBV6-5 and TRBJ1-2; 7 positions match TRBD1. Germline V gene lookup returns CDR1 MNHEY and CDR2 SVGAGI. This CDR3 comprises 13 residues. CDR3 amino acids: CASSFQGGYGYTF. The CDR3 DNA reads TGTGCCAGCAGTTTCCAGGGGGGCTATGGTTACACCTTC.

The chain carries TRBV7-3 and TRBJ1-2; 7 bases align to TRBD1. The CDR3 has 15 residues. Germline V lookup: CDR1 SGHTA, CDR2 FQGTGA. Unmatched junction bases numbered 10, after V lost 5 bases and J lost 4 bases. The CDR3 region is CASSPGQDLLYGYTF. DNA of the CDR3: TGTGCCAGCAGCCCCGGACAGGACCTACTCTATGGCTACACCTTC.

The rearrangement uses TRBV3-1 (or the pseudogene TRBV3-2) and TRBJ2-3; 9 positions match TRBD2. Germline V gene sequence: CDR1 LGHDT, CDR2 YNNKEL (reference sequence). The ends lost 2 bases at V and 6 bases at J; junction bases unmatched: 15. CDR3 length: 18 residues. CDR3 bases: TGTGCCAGCAGCCAATCTGGGCTAGCGGGGCCATCTGGGGATACGCAGTATTTT. This encodes CASSQSGLAGPSGDTQYF.

The gene calls are TRBV7-2 and TRBJ1-5, with 8 bases lining up with TRBD1. Germline V gene sequence: CDR1 SGHTA, CDR2 FQGNSA. The ends lost 5 bases at V and 2 bases at J; junction bases unmatched: 8. This CDR3 has 16 residues. The CDR3 DNA follows: TGTGCCAGCAGCCCGCCAGGGGGCGTTGGCAATCAGCCCCAGCATTTT. Its protein product is CASSPPGGVGNQPQHF.

The chain uses TRBV7-6 and TRBJ2-2; D is perhaps TRBD1 (5 bases). Trimming took 2 bases from V and 6 from J, leaving 13 bases between them. Germline V gene sequence: CDR1 SGHVS, CDR2 FNYEAQ. This CDR3 has 15 residues. CDR3 loop: CASSLTGTPAGELFF. CDR3 bases: TGTGCCAGCAGCTTAACAGGAACACCGGCCGGGGAGCTGTTTTTT.

The chain couples TRBV7-9 to TRBJ2-1; D remains unclear. The CDR3 is 14 amino acids. Germline CDR1 and CDR2: SEHNR and FQNEAQ (reference sequence). Trimming took off 2 bases at V and 6 bases at J, with 11 bases between the two ends. The CDR3 DNA is TGTGCCAGCAGCTTAAGGCAGGAGATCAATGAGCAGTTCTTC. Protein: CASSLRQEINEQFF. Drawing the rest from reference TRBV7-9 and TRBJ2-1, the complete variable domain is DTGVSQNPRHKITKRGQNVTFRCDPISEHNRLYWYRQTLGQGPEFLTYFQNEAQLEKSRLLSDRFSAERPKGSFSTLEIQRTEQGDSAMYLCASSLRQEINEQFFGPGTRLTVL.

The chain has TRBV7-3 and TRBJ2-1, with D maybe TRBD1 (5 bases). Germline CDR1 reads SGHTA; CDR2 reads FQGTGA. The CDR3 extends over 16 amino acids. Trimming left V 1 base short and J 8 bases short, with 18 bases between. The CDR3 coding sequence is TGTGCCAGCAGCTTAAGGGGCATTTCTAGACCCCATGAGCAGTTCTTC. Protein product: CASSLRGISRPHEQFF.

This clone came up once. The V and J genes are TRBV4-1 and TRBJ1-2; TRBD1 might be the D (6 bases). The CDR3 length is 14 residues. Germline V gene lookup returns CDR1 MGHRA and CDR2 YSYEKL. Between the trimmed V and J ends, which lost 2 bases and 6 bases, there was a span of 13 bases. The CDR3 here is CASSQNRDFHGYTF. The CDR3 region has the DNA TGCGCCAGCAGCCAAAACAGGGATTTTCATGGCTACACCTTC.

The V gene is TRBV24-1, the J gene TRBJ2-3, with D perhaps TRBD1 or TRBD2 (6 bases each). The CDR3 totals 13 residues. Trimming cost V 9 bases and J 2 bases, with 11 bases left between them. Germline lookup yields CDR1 KGHDR and CDR2 SFDVKD. This chain's CDR3 is CATEGGITDTQYF. The CDR3, as DNA: TGTGCCACCGAGGGGGGTATCACAGATACGCAGTATTTT.

The chain couples TRBV28 to TRBJ2-7, with a weak D call TRBD1 (6 bases). The germline V gene encodes CDR1 MDHEN and CDR2 SYDVKM. The CDR3 length is 14 residues. V gave up 6 bases and J gave up 6 bases, with 18 bases separating them. The CDR3 coding sequence is TGTGCCAGCAGCCCGAGACAGGTTCTTTTCGAGCAGTACTTC. Its protein product is CASSPRQVLFEQYF.

The chain has TRBV2 and TRBJ2-3; possible D gene TRBD2, 5 bases. This CDR3 has 12 amino acids. Germline V lookup: CDR1 SNHLY, CDR2 FYNNEI. Trimming pared 10 bases from V and 4 bases from J, leaving 12 bases between. The CDR3 region has the DNA TGTGCCACCCGTGAGGGCGCAGATACGCAGTATTTT. Translated: CATREGADTQYF.

This clone has a count of ten or more. The J gene is TRBJ2-3, the V gene TRBV13; D might be TRBD2 (5 bases). With 5 bases removed from V and 2 bases from J, the gap between germline ends came to 14 bases. Germline CDR1 and CDR2: PRHDT and FYEKMQ (reference sequence). This CDR3 is 15 amino acids long. The CDR3 reads CASSTGGSFTDTQYF. DNA for the CDR3: TGTGCCAGCAGCACCGGAGGCTCTTTCACAGATACGCAGTATTTT.

V is TRBV11-2 and J is TRBJ1-5; possible D gene TRBD1, 6 bases. Germline CDR1 and CDR2: SGHAT and FQNNGV. Trimming took 6 bases from V and 0 from J, leaving 12 bases between them. The CDR3 extends over 15 amino acids. As DNA, the CDR3 is TGTGCCAGCAGTAAGGACAGAAATAGCAATCAGCCCCAGCATTTT. This translates into CASSKDRNSNQPQHF.

CDR3 region: CASIGGEANEKLFF. For the CDR3, the DNA is TGTGCCAGCATCGGCGGGGAGGCTAATGAAAAACTGTTTTTT. The J gene is TRBJ1-4, the V gene TRBV2; D call uncertain. This CDR3 spans 14 amino acids. Per the germline V gene, CDR1 is SNHLY and CDR2 is FYNNEI. Deletions cut 7 bases from V and 3 bases from J, with 12 bases between.

The gene calls are TRBV5-1 and TRBJ2-2; TRBD2 matches 10 bases. Germline CDR1 is SGHRS and CDR2 is YFSETQ. The junction had 6 bases not matched to a gene; V was cut back by 1 base and J by 6 bases. The CDR3 length is 16 residues. CDR3 bases: TGCGCCAGCAGCTTGATAGCGGGGGGTGGCGCCGGGGAGCTGTTTTTT. This translates into CASSLIAGGGAGELFF.

The rearrangement uses TRBV3-1 (or the pseudogene TRBV3-2) and TRBJ1-4, with D possibly TRBD1 on 5 matching bases. The germline CDR1 and CDR2 sequences are LGHDT and YNNKEL (reference sequence). V shed 4 bases and J shed 8 bases, with 17 bases lying between them. This CDR3 has 15 amino acids. CDR3 sequence (DNA): TGTGCCAGCAGCCCCCGGGGAGGGGTCGAAGAAAAACTGTTTTTT. Translation gives CASSPRGGVEEKLFF.

V usage is TRBV30 and J usage is TRBJ2-2; TRBD2 aligns across 13 bases. Trimming cost V 5 bases and J 5 bases; bases outside gene matches: 8. Germline V gives CDR1 GTSNPN, CDR2 SVGIG (reference sequence). The CDR3 runs to 16 residues. CDR3 DNA: TGTGCCTGGGCCGGACTAGCGGGGGATATTACCGGGGAGCTGTTTTTT. Encoded protein: CAWAGLAGDITGELFF.

CDR3 bases: TGCGCCAGCATTGGACTAGAGAACACCGGGGAGCTGTTTTTT. This codes for CASIGLENTGELFF. J is TRBJ2-2 and V is TRBV10-2; TRBD2 agrees at 7 bases. Germline-derived CDR1 and CDR2 are WSHSY and SAAADI. V was pared by 7 bases and J by 1 base, with 3 bases of the junction left unmatched. The CDR3 has 14 residues.

CDR3 sequence: CAIRTGPDSEAFF. The CDR3 coding sequence is TGTGCCATCAGAACCGGGCCAGACAGTGAAGCTTTCTTT. The chain uses TRBV10-3 and TRBJ1-1; D may be TRBD1 (5 bases). The V gene lost 6 bases and the J gene lost 7 bases, with 15 bases spanning the gap. Looked up from germline, CDR1 is ENHRY and CDR2 is SYGVKD. This CDR3 has 13 amino acids.

The chain recombines TRBV6-2 or TRBV6-3 with TRBJ1-4; 8 bases are a match to TRBD1. The CDR3 is made up of 19 amino acids. CDR1 MNHEY and CDR2 SVGEGT come from the germline V gene. Unmatched junction bases numbered 22, after V lost 5 bases and J lost 8 bases. The chain's CDR3 is CASSKLSRYDRGREEKLFF. In DNA form, the CDR3 reads TGTGCCAGCAGTAAACTATCCCGTTACGACAGGGGCCGAGAGGAAAAACTGTTTTTT.

This clone was counted a single time. The CDR3 DNA follows: TGTGCCAGCAGTGGACCGAGTCAGCCCCAGCATTTT. Protein product: CASSGPSQPQHF. V gene TRBV6-2 or TRBV6-3 combines with J gene TRBJ1-5; no reliable D call. Trimming left V 5 bases short and J 6 bases short, with 8 bases between. Looked up from germline, CDR1 is MNHEY and CDR2 is SVGEGT. The CDR3 totals 12 residues.

This rearrangement joins TRBV11-2 to TRBJ2-2; D call uncertain. The V end lost 1 base, the J end lost 3 bases, and 12 bases lay between the germline ends. This CDR3 spans 16 amino acids. The germline gives CDR1 SGHAT, CDR2 FQNNGV. The CDR3 is CASSLARGGDTGELFF. The DNA for the CDR3 is TGTGCCAGCAGCTTAGCCCGAGGCGGAGACACCGGGGAGCTGTTTTTT.